This TCR beta chain originates from a study of T cell responses to AZD1222 COVID-19 vaccine. At the level of the study: Pooling was applied to second doses at about 4 or about 12 weeks.

Looked up from germline, CDR1 is SGDLS and CDR2 is YYNGEE. V dropped 4 bases and J dropped 9; count of bases not matched to a gene: 15. This CDR3 comprises 16 residues. About this clone: Antigen: not known.

The table came from immunoSEQ multiplex PCR; TCRdb's copy has only in-frame clones and leaves some out. The sample shows over 90,000 clones, about 87% of them seen only once. Notes on the study in general: Baseline antibody screening turned up just a handful of seropositive AZD1222 recipients.

Specimen: peripheral blood, collected on day 0 of AZD1222 vaccination. The gene calls are TRBV9 and TRBJ2-1; 8 bases are a match to TRBD2. The sequence was collected from an adult in good health. Written as DNA, the CDR3 is TGTGCCAGCAGCCTTACCTGGTCGGCGGGAGGTGTTGAGCAGTTCTTC. It yields the protein CASSLTWSAGGVEQFF.